The TCR beta chain described here comes from a study of Ad26.COV2.S vaccination and SARS-CoV-2 variants. Study-wide background: Recipients of Ad26.COV2.S got it intramuscularly, once or twice 56 days apart.

Treatment described: around 19 received Ad26.COV2.S at low or high dose, single or two shots; 5 received placebo; per-sample allocation not given. Specimens were obtained on day 63 following the first vaccine or placebo injection. Findings and limits, study-wide: An underestimation of total T cell responses may have resulted from the TCR breadth and depth analyses.

Comment on this clone: Its target is not known.

With 4 bases removed from V and 5 bases from J, the gap between germline ends came to 14 bases. The CDR3 length is 14 residues. The germline gives CDR1 SQVTM, CDR2 ANQGSEA. Libraries were prepared by immunoSEQ multiplex PCR; TCRdb keeps only in-frame clonotypes and omits some of them. The profile shows around 450,000 clones, less than 95% of them singletons. Source: peripheral blood, taken in a trial of Ad26.COV2.S vaccine versus placebo. The TCR originated in a person between 18 and 65 years old who received the Ad26.COV2.S COVID-19 vaccine or a placebo. The rearrangement joins TRBV29-1 to TRBJ2-2, with TRBD2 as a possible D gene (5 bases). The CDR3, as DNA: TGCAGCGTTGGTGGGAGCACTAGTACCGGGGAGCTGTTTTTT. It codes for CSVGGSTSTGELFF.